The present entry profiles one T cell receptor beta chain with its context. There is no known antigen for this receptor. Libraries were made using 5' RACE. For each TCR library, 3,000 to 4,000 ng of total RNA was used. For each sample, cDNA synthesis was carried out in eight separate reactions using SMARTScribe reverse transcriptase. During cDNA synthesis, template switching introduced unique molecular identifiers that contained a 6-nucleotide sample barcode. Amplification of TCRalpha and TCRbeta cDNA involved two nested PCRs of about 15 and 9 cycles, and each PCR was followed by bead purification. Before amplification, the cDNA was treated with uracil DNA-glycosylase and purified using the QIAquick PCR purification kit. The second PCR added Illumina TruSeq-compatible adapters along with sample-specific barcodes. Library quality and concentration were assessed using TapeStation and Qubit, and 5 ng of each library was pooled. Pooled libraries were sequenced on an Illumina HiSeq2500 single-index Rapid Run with 2 x 100 bp reads and custom sequencing primers. The study's processing was this. UMI-based consensus assembly with MiGEC version 1.2.6 was used to correct PCR and sequencing errors. V(D)J alignment, clonotype assembly and CDR3 extraction were performed with MiXCR version 2.1.1. To normalise gene usage, clonotype sharing and MAIT/NKT TCR abundance, the analysis used the top 1000, 10 000 and 20 000 clonotypes per sample. After downsampling to 27 000 UMIs, diversity was calculated as the inverse Simpson index using the vegan R package. Paired Mann-Whitney U tests on discordant twin pairs were used, with Benjamini-Hochberg multiple-testing correction. The reads went through TCRdb reprocessing, and each CDR3 protein sequence gets one entry with no DNA. The V and J calls, along with clone size, are taken from TCRdb and not from the paper's own processing. The table for this sample lists 140,000 to 150,000 distinct CDR3 sequences. The biggest ten clones account for roughly 1.2% of the sample.

An approximately 2.5 ml peripheral blood sample was drawn into PAXgene tubes per donor and stored at -80°C. Without T cell sorting, total RNA was isolated from whole blood using the PAXgene blood miRNA kit on an automated QIAcube. Peripheral blood from monozygotic twin pairs who were concordant or discordant for inflammatory bowel disease underwent deep TCRalpha and TCRbeta repertoire profiling using unique molecular barcoding. Smoking habits were recorded for all twin pairs, and each individual was classified as a current, former or never smoker. The germline V gene encodes CDR1 DFQATT and CDR2 SNEGSKA (reference sequence). Including cysteine and phenylalanine, the CDR3 has 14 amino acids. Only the protein sequence is given. The data were obtained in a study of monozygotic twins with inflammatory bowel disease (dated by TCRdb to between 2018 and 2021). With regard to the full study: A total of 28 monozygotic twin pairs were included in the full study, comprising nine German pairs (four IBD-concordant, five IBD-discordant) and 19 IBD-discordant Danish pairs. Within discordant pairs, disease-associated traits were sought mainly by comparing IBD patients with their genetically identical healthy co-twins. Each individual had, on average, about 151 000 unique TCRalpha sequences and 181 000 unique TCRbeta sequences available for analysis. Findings and caveats that apply to the study as a whole: Because patients were on differing immunosuppressive treatments, the repertoires may have picked up extra background noise and inter-individual variability. IBD patients shared fewer clonotypes with other individuals than healthy twins did, most markedly in patients showing signs of disease activity. The analysis was unable to tell apart different T cell subtypes. No difference in repertoire similarity was observed between concordant and discordant twins, possibly owing to limited statistical power. The results gave no support for a single strong signal or clonotype linked to IBD. IBD patients had lower TCRbeta repertoire diversity, measured by the inverse Simpson index, than their healthy co-twins.

The sequence links TRBV20-1 to TRBJ1-2; the D call of TRBD1 rests on TCRdb alone, since no DNA is present to check it. The source of this sequence is a human donor with ulcerative colitis or Crohn's disease, or a healthy co-twin of an affected twin (not recorded which). Specimen: blood. The CDR3 in this case is CSANRDGRNYGYTF.